The following is a T cell receptor beta chain sequence with its context. Antigen specificity is unknown. DNA loading was fixed at 350 ng for all bulk PBMC samples. Assay used: immunoSEQ multiplex PCR; TCRdb lists only in-frame clones, some missing. In the table there are around 6,700 clones, 70% to 90% of which are singletons. This entry belongs to a study of blood T cell dynamics during melanoma immunotherapy. Overall study: Standard first-line treatment here was pembrolizumab or nivolumab plus ipilimumab in metastatic melanoma.

Study-level findings and limits: Clones driving repertoire changes may be melanoma-specific or general immune activation.

Time point of the sample: week 3, after first cycle of checkpoint inhibitor. Apart from two fast progressors, RECIST 1.1 response was judged 12 weeks post-infusion. This CDR3 has 12 amino acids. V lost 7 bases, J lost 8 bases, and 7 bases stayed unmatched. Germline V gives CDR1 SQVTM, CDR2 ANQGSEA. Here the sequenced sample was blood, taken from a patient treated with checkpoint blockade. The clonotype originates from a human donor with melanoma. Some clones in this sample may be carry-over from other donors' samples. This rearrangement joins TRBV29-1 to TRBJ1-2, with 10 positions matching TRBD1. The CDR3 sequence: CSARQGASGYTF. The CDR3, as DNA: TGCAGCGCACGACAGGGGGCCAGCGGCTACACCTTC.